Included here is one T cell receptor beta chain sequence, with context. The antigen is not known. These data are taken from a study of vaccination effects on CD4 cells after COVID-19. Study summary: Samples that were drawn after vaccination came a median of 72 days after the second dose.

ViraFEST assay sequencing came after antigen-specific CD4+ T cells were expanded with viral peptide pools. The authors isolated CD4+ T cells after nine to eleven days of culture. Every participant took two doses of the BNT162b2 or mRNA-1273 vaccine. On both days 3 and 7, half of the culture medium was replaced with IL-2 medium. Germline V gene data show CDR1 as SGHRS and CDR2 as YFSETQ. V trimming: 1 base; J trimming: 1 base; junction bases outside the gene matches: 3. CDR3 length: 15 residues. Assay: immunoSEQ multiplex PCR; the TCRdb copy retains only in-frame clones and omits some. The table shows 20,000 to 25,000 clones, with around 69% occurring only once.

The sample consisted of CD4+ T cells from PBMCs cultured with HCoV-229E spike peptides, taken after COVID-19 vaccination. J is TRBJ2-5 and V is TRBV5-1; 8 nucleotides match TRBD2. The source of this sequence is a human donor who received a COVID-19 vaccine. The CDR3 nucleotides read TGCGCCAGCAGCTTGTGGGCGGGGGGCCAAGAGACCCAGTACTTC. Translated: CASSLWAGGQETQYF.